The clone carrying this T cell receptor (beta chain) was counted only a few times. As yet, its antigen is unknown. These data come from a study of CD8 T cells in ankylosing spondylitis. Study outcomes and limitations: What seemed typical of ankylosing spondylitis blood was a TCR beta motif built from roughly eight highly homologous variants. Existing reports had already noted some motif variants in reactive arthritis synovial fluid and blood.

CDR3 length: 18 residues. Making use of molecular barcodes, quantitative 5'-RACE generated TCR beta libraries. TCRdb fed the 5' RACE reads into MiXCR, producing one record per CDR3 protein. This sample carries roughly 700,000 distinct CDR3 sequences, 15% to 20% of them seen once, and the ten largest clones take about 20%. Sequences were obtained from blood, either unsorted or a sorted T cell fraction (not recorded which). The chain has TRBV21-1 and TRBJ2-3; the table assigns TRBD2, which was not confirmed against the DNA. TRBV21-1 is an annotated pseudogene. This sequence originates from a male donor with ankylosing spondylitis. This CDR3 reads CASSKGLGLPKLTDTQYF. CDR3 sequence (DNA): TGTGCCAGCAGCAAAGGGTTGGGACTACCGAAGCTCACAGATACGCAGTATTTT.